These T cell receptor beta chains were read from a single sample in a study of blood T cell repertoires in COVID-19. Measured with immunoSEQ multiplex PCR; TCRdb has only the in-frame clones, and not every one. The sample lists approximately 240,000 clones, approximately 87% occurring once. The sequencing input was PBMCs or T cells enriched from blood (not recorded which). These receptors were taken from a woman between 45 and 60 years old in a cohort exposed to, infected with or recovered from COVID-19 (not recorded which). CDR3s include the opening cysteine and the closing phenylalanine or tryptophan. The D gene is left open where the match is weak. Clone size is stated in some rows and not others, as once, few, many or a class when expanded.

J: TRBJ1-6
V: TRBV6-2/TRBV6-3
size: -
D: TRBD1
DNA: TGTGCCAGCAGTTACTTACAGGGGAATTCACCCCTCCACTTT
CDR3: CASSYLQGNSPLHF

J: TRBJ1-2
V: TRBV28
size: -
D: TRBD1
DNA: TGTGCCAGCAGACTTGGAATACCCTCAGGGGGTAATAACTATGGCTACACCTTC
CDR3: CASRLGIPSGGNNYGYTF

J: TRBJ1-1
V: TRBV7-9
size: -
D: TRBD1
DNA: TGTGCCAGCAGCTTAATGGGTACAGGGGGCACTGAAGCTTTCTTT
CDR3: CASSLMGTGGTEAFF

J: TRBJ2-1
V: TRBV15
size: -
D: -
DNA: TGTGCCACCAGCGACGCAGGTTCAGCTAACTCCTACAATGAGCAGTTCTTC
CDR3: CATSDAGSANSYNEQFF

J: TRBJ1-4
V: TRBV27
size: -
D: -
DNA: TGTGCCAGCAGTCATCGCCCTTCGACCCAGGGAATGGAAAAACTGTTTTTT
CDR3: CASSHRPSTQGMEKLFF

J: TRBJ2-2
V: TRBV19
size: -
D: -
DNA: TGTGCCAGTAGTATACACAGGGCCCTTACCACCGGGGAGCTGTTTTTT
CDR3: CASSIHRALTTGELFF

J: TRBJ1-1
V: TRBV7-9
size: -
D: -
DNA: TGTGCCAGCAGCTTAGGGTTAGGCGGTGAAGCTTTCTTT
CDR3: CASSLGLGGEAFF

J: TRBJ1-1
V: TRBV12-3/TRBV12-4
size: -
D: -
DNA: TGTGCCAGCAGTTTTGGCTTGAACACTGAAGCTTTCTTT
CDR3: CASSFGLNTEAFF

J: TRBJ1-1
V: TRBV5-4
size: -
D: -
DNA: TGTGCCAGCAGCTTAATTTTCGGGACATTGGGTAGGACTGAAGCTTTCTTT
CDR3: CASSLIFGTLGRTEAFF

J: TRBJ2-7
V: TRBV5-4
size: -
D: -
DNA: TGTGCCAGCAGCGCCCAGGACAGTTCCTACGAGCAGTACTTC
CDR3: CASSAQDSSYEQYF

J: TRBJ1-5
V: TRBV6-5
size: -
D: -
DNA: TGTGCCAGCAGTTACTCGATACCCGCCGGGAATCAGCCCCAGCATTTT
CDR3: CASSYSIPAGNQPQHF

J: TRBJ1-2
V: TRBV27
size: once
D: TRBD1
DNA: TGTGCCAGCAGCAAAACCGGACAGGTCAGTTCAGGCGGCTACACCTTC
CDR3: CASSKTGQVSSGGYTF

J: TRBJ2-7
V: TRBV9
size: once
D: TRBD2
DNA: TGTGCCAGCAGCGGCTACGGGACTAGCGGGGACGAGCAGTACTTC
CDR3: CASSGYGTSGDEQYF

J: TRBJ1-2
V: TRBV20-1
size: -
D: -
DNA: TGCAGTGCTAGTTCGGGGTTTGGCTATGGCTACACCTTC
CDR3: CSASSGFGYGYTF

J: TRBJ1-5
V: TRBV7-3
size: -
D: -
DNA: TGTGCCAGCAGCTTAGGAGGGGATCAGCCCCAGCATTTT
CDR3: CASSLGGDQPQHF

J: TRBJ2-5
V: TRBV12-1
size: -
D: -
DNA: TGTGCCAGCAGCTTTGCGGGTCGGAGAGAAGAGACCCAGTACTTC
CDR3: CASSFAGRREETQYF

J: TRBJ2-7
V: TRBV18
size: -
D: -
DNA: TGTGCCAGCTCACCGACGACTCCCTCCTACGAGCAGTACTTC
CDR3: CASSPTTPSYEQYF

J: TRBJ1-2
V: TRBV20-1
size: -
D: -
DNA: TGCAGTGCACACGCCGTATATGGCTACACCTTC
CDR3: CSAHAVYGYTF

J: TRBJ1-3
V: TRBV9
size: -
D: -
DNA: TGTGCCAGCAGCCCCTCCCTGTTTGGAAACACCATATATTTT
CDR3: CASSPSLFGNTIYF

J: TRBJ1-5
V: TRBV10-2
size: -
D: -
DNA: TGCGCCAGCCGGTATAAGCGGGGCAGGGATTTT
CDR3: CASRYKRGRDF

J: TRBJ1-3
V: TRBV2
size: -
D: TRBD1
DNA: TGTGCCAGCAGGACCACACAGGGGGCGCATGGAAACACCATATATTTT
CDR3: CASRTTQGAHGNTIYF

J: TRBJ2-7
V: TRBV20-1
size: -
D: -
DNA: TGCAGTGCTAGTCGGACTGAGGAGGACTACGAGCAGTACTTC
CDR3: CSASRTEEDYEQYF

J: TRBJ2-7
V: TRBV5-1
size: -
D: -
DNA: TGCGCCAGCAGCCCCGACAGTAGGAACGAGCAGTACTTC
CDR3: CASSPDSRNEQYF

J: TRBJ1-1
V: TRBV6-2/TRBV6-3
size: -
D: TRBD1
DNA: TGTGCCAGCAGTCACCAACCGGGACAGATGAACACTGAAGCTTTCTTT
CDR3: CASSHQPGQMNTEAFF

J: TRBJ1-1
V: TRBV5-1
size: -
D: -
DNA: TGCGCCAGCAGCTTGGCCTTCGGAGGAGGAGCTAATGAAGCTTTCTTT
CDR3: CASSLAFGGGANEAFF

J: TRBJ1-3
V: TRBV7-2
size: -
D: -
DNA: TGTGCCAGCAGCTTTATTTTAGGTCTAGCGGGAAACACCATATATTTT
CDR3: CASSFILGLAGNTIYF

J: TRBJ1-2
V: TRBV18
size: once
D: -
DNA: TGTGCCAGCTCACCACAAGCCGGGGTATTAGGCGCGGCTTCATATGGCTACACCTTC
CDR3: CASSPQAGVLGAASYGYTF

J: TRBJ1-3
V: TRBV6-5
size: -
D: -
DNA: TGTGCCAGCAGTCCCGAGACATGGTCTGGAAACACCATATATTTT
CDR3: CASSPETWSGNTIYF

J: TRBJ1-4
V: TRBV4-3
size: -
D: -
DNA: TGCGCCAGCAGCCAAGATTACTCGAGGAGGGAAAAACTGTTTTTT
CDR3: CASSQDYSRREKLFF

J: TRBJ2-7
V: TRBV30
size: -
D: -
DNA: TGTGCCGCAGACAGGTCCAACGAGCAGTACTTC
CDR3: CAADRSNEQYF

J: TRBJ2-1
V: TRBV4-1
size: -
D: TRBD2
DNA: TGCGCCAGCAGCCAAAGGACTAGCGGGGGGGCGCTGAATGAGCAGTTCTTC
CDR3: CASSQRTSGGALNEQFF

J: TRBJ2-7
V: TRBV7-2
size: -
D: TRBD1
DNA: TGTGCCAGCAGCTTGGGGACAGGGGGAATGGAGCAGTACTTC
CDR3: CASSLGTGGMEQYF

J: TRBJ1-5
V: TRBV4-3
size: once
D: -
DNA: TGCGCCAGCAGCCAAGATTCAACAATTAGCAATCAGCCCCAGCATTTT
CDR3: CASSQDSTISNQPQHF

J: TRBJ1-1
V: TRBV29-1
size: few
D: TRBD1
DNA: TGCAGCGGTACAGGGGGCGCGATGAACACTGAAGCTTTCTTT
CDR3: CSGTGGAMNTEAFF

J: TRBJ2-4
V: TRBV15
size: -
D: TRBD1
DNA: TGTGCCACCAGCAGATCCCCGGGACAGCTAGCCAAAAACATTCAGTACTTC
CDR3: CATSRSPGQLAKNIQYF